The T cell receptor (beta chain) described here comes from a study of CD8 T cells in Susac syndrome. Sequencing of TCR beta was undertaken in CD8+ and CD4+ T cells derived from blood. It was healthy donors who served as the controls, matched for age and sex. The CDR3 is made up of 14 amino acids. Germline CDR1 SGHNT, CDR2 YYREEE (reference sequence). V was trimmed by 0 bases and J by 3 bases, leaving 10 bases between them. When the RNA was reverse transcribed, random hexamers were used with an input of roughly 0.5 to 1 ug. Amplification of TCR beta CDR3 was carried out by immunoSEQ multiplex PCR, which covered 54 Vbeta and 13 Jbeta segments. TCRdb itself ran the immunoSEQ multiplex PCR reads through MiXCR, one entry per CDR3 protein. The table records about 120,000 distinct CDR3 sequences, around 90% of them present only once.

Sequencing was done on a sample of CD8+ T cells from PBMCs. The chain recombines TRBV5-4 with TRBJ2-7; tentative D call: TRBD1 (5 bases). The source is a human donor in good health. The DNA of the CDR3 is TGTGCCAGCAGCTTGGGACAGCGAAACTACGAGCAGTACTTC. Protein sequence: CASSLGQRNYEQYF.